This is a list of T cell receptor beta chains from one sample in a study of post-analysis software for immune sequencing data. TCRdb independently ran MiXCR on the PCR reads; one entry per CDR3 protein. The table has 350,000 to 500,000 distinct CDR3 sequences, roughly 38% seen once. Sequenced sample: blood. The origin of the receptors is a girl aged 2 to 10 with multiple sclerosis. Each CDR3 is given with its conserved first and last residue. Fields, in order: clone size, J gene, V gene, D gene, CDR3 DNA, CDR3 protein. A D gene is named only where the DNA matches it firmly. Size tells how often a clone was seen (once, few, many) or the class of an expanded clone, and some rows leave it out.

.,TRBJ2-5,TRBV5-1,TRBD1,TGCGCCAGCAGCTCACGAACGACAGGGGTGCCTTATTTGGAGCAGTACTTC,CASSSRTTGVPYLEQYF
.,TRBJ2-3,TRBV12-3/TRBV12-4,.,TGTGCCAGCAGTTTGGGGGGGCGGCTAGCGGACTCTTCAGATGCGCAGTATTTT,CASSLGGRLADSSDAQYF
few,TRBJ2-1,TRBV27,TRBD2,TGTGCCAGCAGTTGGTCCCCCGGGCGGGAGGGCCCCAATGAGCAGTTCTTC,CASSWSPGREGPNEQFF
few,TRBJ2-7,TRBV2,TRBD1,TGTGCCAGCAGTGAGTTTTGGACAGGAGACTCCTACGAGCAGTACTTC,CASSEFWTGDSYEQYF
.,TRBJ2-5,TRBV29-1,TRBD1,TGCAGCGTTGAACGGGACAGGGGAAAAGGGACCCAGTACTTC,CSVERDRGKGTQYF
.,TRBJ2-3,TRBV5-5,TRBD2,TGTGCCAGCAGCCACCAGCGGGAGGGCAGGAGGACAGATACGCAGTATTTT,CASSHQREGRRTDTQYF
.,TRBJ2-7,TRBV5-1,.,TGCGCCAGCGGCCCGACAAGTTTCGGCTACGAGCAGTACTTC,CASGPTSFGYEQYF
.,TRBJ2-1,TRBV11-2,.,TGTGCCAGCAGCTTTAGAGGCGGTACCTCTACAATCTTCGGCGAGCAGTTCTTC,CASSFRGGTSTIFGEQFF
.,TRBJ2-7,TRBV5-5,.,TGTGCCAGCAGCTCGCCCCTTGGGGGAATGACGGACGAGCAGTACTTC,CASSSPLGGMTDEQYF
.,TRBJ2-6,TRBV6-1,TRBD1,TGTGCCAGCATATATCTCCGGACAGGGGCAACTGGGGCCAACGTCCTGACTTTC,CASIYLRTGATGANVLTF
.,TRBJ1-1,TRBV5-1,.,TGCGCCAGCAGCTTGACCGGGTTTGAGAGCACTGAAGCTTTCTTT,CASSLTGFESTEAFF
few,TRBJ2-5,TRBV28,TRBD1,TGTGCCAGCAGTGGACAGGGGGCGAAGACCCAGTACTTC,CASSGQGAKTQYF
.,TRBJ1-1,TRBV25-1,.,TGTGCCAGCAGTGAAAAAAGAAAAGGGGTAAAGACTGAAGCTTTCTTT,CASSEKRKGVKTEAFF
.,TRBJ1-2,TRBV5-4,.,TGTGCCAGCAGCTCGGACACTAACTATGGCTACACCTTC,CASSSDTNYGYTF
.,TRBJ2-5,TRBV20-1,TRBD2,TGCAGTGCCAGTCCGGGACTAGTAGAGACCCAGTACTTC,CSASPGLVETQYF
few,TRBJ2-3,TRBV29-1,.,TGCAGCGTTGTCCACCCAGATACGCAGTATTTT,CSVVHPDTQYF
.,TRBJ1-4,TRBV10-3,TRBD1,TGTGCCATCAGTGAGTCGGGACAGCTTAATGAAAAACTGTTTTTT,CAISESGQLNEKLFF
.,TRBJ1-1,TRBV7-2,.,TGTGCCAGCAGCTCCAGCGGGCAGGGGAAAAACACTGAAGCTTTCTTT,CASSSSGQGKNTEAFF
.,TRBJ1-5,TRBV9,.,TGTGCCAGCAGCGTAGGGGACGGGGTTAGTCAGCCCCAGCATTTT,CASSVGDGVSQPQHF
few,TRBJ1-2,TRBV9,.,TGTGCCAGCAAGGGAGGGGAGAACTATGGCTACACCTTC,CASKGGENYGYTF
.,TRBJ2-5,TRBV5-1,.,TGCGCCAGCAGCTTGGGACTCGACTACAAGCAGTACTTC,CASSLGLDYKQYF
many,TRBJ2-7,TRBV5-1,.,TGTGCCAGCAGCTTAGAAGGCAGCTACGAGCAGTACTTC,CASSLEGSYEQYF
.,TRBJ1-5,TRBV12-3/TRBV12-4,TRBD1,TGTGCCAGCAGGCCAGGACAGGGTATCAAACCCCAGCATTTT,CASRPGQGIKPQHF
few,TRBJ2-3,TRBV7-2,TRBD2,TGTGCCAGCAGCTTCCGCGGGACTAGCGTGTTCTCTAGATCAGATACGCAGTATTTT,CASSFRGTSVFSRSDTQYF
.,TRBJ2-1,TRBV7-3,TRBD2,TGTGCCAGCAGCTTACGAAGTGTGGGGGGGGGACGACACGAGCAGTTCTTC,CASSLRSVGGGRHEQFF
.,TRBJ2-2,TRBV7-3,TRBD2,TGTGCCAGCAGCCCCTTAGCGGGCGGGGAGCTGTTTTTT,CASSPLAGGELFF
few,TRBJ2-1,TRBV5-1,.,TGCGCCAGCAGCTTAATCCGTGCCGGGACAAGCGATGAGCAGTTCTTC,CASSLIRAGTSDEQFF
few,TRBJ1-2,TRBV6-2/TRBV6-3,TRBD1,TGTGCCAGCAGCAAGGGACAGGGCACCTATGGCTACACCTTC,CASSKGQGTYGYTF
.,TRBJ2-1,TRBV7-2,TRBD2,TGTGCCAGCAGCTCAGGACTAGGAGGTACTGAGCAGTTCTTC,CASSSGLGGTEQFF
once,TRBJ2-7,TRBV28,.,TGTGCCAGCAGTATCCCTAACAGGGTCTTCGAGCAGTACTTC,CASSIPNRVFEQYF
.,TRBJ1-2,TRBV12-3/TRBV12-4,.,TGTGCCAGCAGTTTCGGGGTATCGGGGGGCTACACCTTC,CASSFGVSGGYTF
few,TRBJ2-1,TRBV20-1,.,TGCAGTGCCCCGGGATCTAGAACACACAATGAGCAGTTCTTC,CSAPGSRTHNEQFF
few,TRBJ2-1,TRBV15,.,TGTGCCACCAGCTCCGGGACTCCGGCCCCCGATGAGCAGTTCTTC,CATSSGTPAPDEQFF
.,TRBJ2-1,TRBV4-2,TRBD2,TGTGCCAGCAGCCGAGAGCGGGAGGGTGGCGGTGAGCAGTTCTTC,CASSREREGGGEQFF
.,TRBJ2-7,TRBV14,.,TGTGCCAGCAGCCCCCACCGGGGGCGAGGAAACTACGAGCAGTACTTC,CASSPHRGRGNYEQYF
few,TRBJ2-5,TRBV7-2,.,TGTGCCAGCAGCTTAGGGCAGGGGAGGACCCAGTACTTC,CASSLGQGRTQYF
few,TRBJ2-1,TRBV20-1,TRBD1,TGCAGTGCTAGAGCAAGTCGGGATCAGGGGGCCTACAATGAGCAGTTCTTC,CSARASRDQGAYNEQFF
few,TRBJ1-6,TRBV12-3/TRBV12-4,.,TGTGCCAGCAGTTTGGCAGGGAGCTCACCCCTCCACTTT,CASSLAGSSPLHF
.,TRBJ1-6,TRBV7-9,.,TGTGCCAGCACCCCAGGGAATTCACCCCTCCACTTT,CASTPGNSPLHF
few,TRBJ1-2,TRBV20-1,.,TGCAGTGCTAGAGATCCTAACCAGGCTAACTATGGCTACACCTTC,CSARDPNQANYGYTF
few,TRBJ2-7,TRBV10-3,.,TGTGCCATCAGTGAGCGGGGTTTACCCTACGAGCAGTACTTC,CAISERGLPYEQYF
few,TRBJ2-2,TRBV4-2,TRBD2,TGTGCCAGCAGCCAGATTAGCGGGAGGGCCTTTACCGGGGAGCTGTTTTTT,CASSQISGRAFTGELFF
.,TRBJ2-7,TRBV6-1,.,TGTGCCAGCAGTGAACCCCCCCTCAGCTCCTACGAGCAGTACTTC,CASSEPPLSSYEQYF
.,TRBJ1-1,TRBV20-1,.,TGCAGGGCTCCCGGGACGGGGAACACTGAAGCTTTCTTT,CRAPGTGNTEAFF
.,TRBJ1-5,TRBV20-1,.,TGCAGTGCTCCGACCGTTAATGGCAATCAGCCCCAGCATTTT,CSAPTVNGNQPQHF
few,TRBJ1-1,TRBV6-5,TRBD1,TGTGCCAGCAGTTACTCGACAGGGGCCCTGGGGGCTGAAGCTTTCTTT,CASSYSTGALGAEAFF
.,TRBJ1-4,TRBV5-1,.,TGCGCCAGTCGTCTCTGGGGTAATAATGAAAAACTGTTTTTT,CASRLWGNNEKLFF
.,TRBJ2-7,TRBV5-1,TRBD1,TGCGCCAGCAGCTTGGCCTACAGGGGCGCGTCTCTATACAATGAGCAGTACTTC,CASSLAYRGASLYNEQYF
few,TRBJ1-1,TRBV20-1,TRBD1,TGCAGTGCTAGAACCGGGACAGTGAACACTGAAGCTTTCTTT,CSARTGTVNTEAFF
.,TRBJ2-1,TRBV19,.,TGTGCCAGTAGTATTGTCACCTACAATGAGCAGTTCTTC,CASSIVTYNEQFF